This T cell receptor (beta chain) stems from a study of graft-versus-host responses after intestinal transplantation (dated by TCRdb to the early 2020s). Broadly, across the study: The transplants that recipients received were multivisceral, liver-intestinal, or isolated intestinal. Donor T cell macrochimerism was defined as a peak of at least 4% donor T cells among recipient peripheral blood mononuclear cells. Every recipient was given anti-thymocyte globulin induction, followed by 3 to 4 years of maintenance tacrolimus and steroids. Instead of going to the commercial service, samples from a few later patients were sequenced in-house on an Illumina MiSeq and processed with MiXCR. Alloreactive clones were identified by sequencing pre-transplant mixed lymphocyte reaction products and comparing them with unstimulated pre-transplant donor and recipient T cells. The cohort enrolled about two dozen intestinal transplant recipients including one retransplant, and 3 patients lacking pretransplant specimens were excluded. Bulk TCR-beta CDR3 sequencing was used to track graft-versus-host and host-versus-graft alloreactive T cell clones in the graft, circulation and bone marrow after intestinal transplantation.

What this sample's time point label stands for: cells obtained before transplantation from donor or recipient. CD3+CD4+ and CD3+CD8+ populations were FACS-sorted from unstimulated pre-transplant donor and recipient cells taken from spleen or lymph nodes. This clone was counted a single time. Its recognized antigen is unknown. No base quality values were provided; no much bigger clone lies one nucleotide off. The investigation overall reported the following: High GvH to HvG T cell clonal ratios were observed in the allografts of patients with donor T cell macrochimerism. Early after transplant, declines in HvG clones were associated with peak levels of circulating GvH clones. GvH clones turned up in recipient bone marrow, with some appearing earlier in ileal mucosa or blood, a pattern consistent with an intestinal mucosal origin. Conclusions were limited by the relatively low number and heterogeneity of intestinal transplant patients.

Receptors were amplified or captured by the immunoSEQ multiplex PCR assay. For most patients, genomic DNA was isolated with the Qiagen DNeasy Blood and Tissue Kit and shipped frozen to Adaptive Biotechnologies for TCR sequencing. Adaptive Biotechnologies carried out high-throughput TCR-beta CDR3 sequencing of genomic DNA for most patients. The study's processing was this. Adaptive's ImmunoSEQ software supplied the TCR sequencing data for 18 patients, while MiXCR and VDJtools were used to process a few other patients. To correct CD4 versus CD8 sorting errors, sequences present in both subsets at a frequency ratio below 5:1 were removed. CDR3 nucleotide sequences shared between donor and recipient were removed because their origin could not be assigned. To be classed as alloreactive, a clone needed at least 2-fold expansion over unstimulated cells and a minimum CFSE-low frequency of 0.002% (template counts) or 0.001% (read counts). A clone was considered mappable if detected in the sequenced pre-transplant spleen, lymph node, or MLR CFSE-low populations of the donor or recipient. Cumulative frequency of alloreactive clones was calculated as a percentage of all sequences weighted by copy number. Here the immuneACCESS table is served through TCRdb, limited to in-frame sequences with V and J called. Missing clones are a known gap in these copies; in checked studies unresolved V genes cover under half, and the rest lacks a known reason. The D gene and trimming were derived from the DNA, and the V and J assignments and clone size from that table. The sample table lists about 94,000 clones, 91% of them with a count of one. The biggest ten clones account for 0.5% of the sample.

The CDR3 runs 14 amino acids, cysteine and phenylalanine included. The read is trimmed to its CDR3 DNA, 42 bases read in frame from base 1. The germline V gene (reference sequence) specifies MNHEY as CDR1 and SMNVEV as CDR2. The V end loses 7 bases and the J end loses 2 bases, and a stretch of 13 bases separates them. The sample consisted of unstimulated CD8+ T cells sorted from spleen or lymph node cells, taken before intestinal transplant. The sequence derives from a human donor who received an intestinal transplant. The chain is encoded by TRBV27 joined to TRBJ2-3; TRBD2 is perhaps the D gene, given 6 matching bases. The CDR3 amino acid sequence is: CASMRDLITDTQYF. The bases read TGTGCCAGCATGCGGGACTTGATCACAGATACGCAGTATTTT.